This TCR beta chain is from a study of cytomegalovirus exposure and HLA in healthy donors (dated by TCRdb to about 2017). Looking at the study overall: In an earlier analysis of roughly 590 of the donors, about 270 Gb of sequence data and 95 million to 130 million unique TCR beta sequences from about 179 million T cells were reported. On average, 235,054 unique TCR beta nucleotide sequences were sequenced per donor among some 430 genotyped donors of the cohort, with approximately 18% of those sequences being non-productive. In a later analysis, previously published TCR beta repertoires from about 640 donors were re-analyzed and high-resolution HLA genotyping was added so that TCR occurrence patterns could be studied. The aim of the study was to test whether cataloging public T cell receptors could identify signatures of past pathogen exposure. A later genetic analysis took genome-wide SNP genotypes for 398 of the 666 donors and used that subset as a discovery cohort. The genetic ancestry cluster associated with self-reported Caucasian donors included around four fifths of the 300 to 450 genotyped donors. The T cell repertoires of about 700 subjects were profiled by immunosequencing and related to cytomegalovirus serostatus. Typing coverage varied by locus: 629-630 donors for A, B, C, DRB1 and DQB1; around 560 for DQA1; more than 600 for DPA1; 450 to 480 for DPB1. In the later analysis, no new phenotypic data were used to find candidate immune exposures; instead, reliance was placed on TCR beta sequences and their occurrence across donors. Along with the approximately 700-subject first cohort, a separate validation cohort of over a hundred different subjects was used. High-throughput TCR immunosequencing, statistical association of individual TCRs with disease status, and machine learning were combined to predict cytomegalovirus infection status. An early release that covered 640 HLA-typed donors contained about 290 gigabases of sequencing data and 85 million to 100 million unique TCR sequences. Donor age, sex, ethnicity and CMV serostatus were compiled alongside the repertoire data. Four or five DR-DQ haplotypes were treated as single units for association and clustering because of strong linkage in the cohort. Every repertoire in the discovery cohort had been generated on one and the same sequencing platform. HLA typing covered class I and class II loci at four-digit resolution. An earlier analysis of approximately 580 of the donors used high-throughput TCR beta sequencing to judge whether each TCR beta V gene segment behaved as functional or pseudogenic.

A word on this clone: It lacks a known antigen. No base quality values were provided; no much bigger clone lies one nucleotide off.

The cohort consisted of 666 healthy bone marrow donors. At the time of sampling, every cohort member was nominally healthy, though immune exposures that went unrecorded were likely present. The donor tested CMV seronegative, placing the donor among the 350 or so seronegative members of the cohort. Every donor gave a peripheral blood sample, and the peripheral blood mononuclear cells from that sample were used for TCR beta sequencing. The Qiagen DNeasy Blood Extraction Kit was used to extract genomic DNA from the blood cell samples. The protocol used for the library was the immunoSEQ multiplex PCR assay. The multiplex PCR relied on a mix of 60 forward primers for TCR Vbeta segments and 13 reverse primers for TCR Jbeta segments. The CDR3 region of rearranged TCR beta genes was amplified from genomic DNA with a multiplex PCR assay. The amplified TCR beta libraries were sequenced on the Illumina HiSeq System as 87-base-pair reads. Per the original workflow: In a later analysis, some 80 million unique TCR beta chains were counted across the approximately 640 repertoires, and roughly 10 million of these chains were shared by at least two donors. Raw reads were error-corrected and collapsed into unique sequences by a nearest-neighbor algorithm in which closely related sequences were merged to remove PCR and sequencing errors. Alignment of CDR3 sequences to IMGT reference sequences was used to assign V, D and J gene segments. For a sequence to be retained, a match of at least six nucleotides was required to both a V gene segment and a J gene segment. Rearrangements were called productive when the CDR3 lacked stop codons and stayed in frame with V and J; all others were non-productive. CDR3 was defined by IMGT convention, running from the second conserved V-encoded cysteine to the conserved J-encoded phenylalanine. The earlier analysis of some 600 of the donors excluded sequences that lacked an unambiguous match to a single V gene segment. In an earlier analysis of roughly 500 of the donors, V segments were called functional above 56.7% productive rearrangements and were called segregating when the between-donor standard deviation exceeded 5%. A statistical classification framework was developed to diagnose cytomegalovirus status using the catalog of TCR beta chain sequences. In a later analysis, V and J genes were assigned by comparing TCR nucleotide sequences against IMGT/GENE-DB human TR gene sequences. A later analysis assigned CDR3 sequences and most-parsimonious VDJ recombination scenarios with the TCRdist pipeline. In a later analysis, each TCR beta chain was defined by its CDR3 amino acid sequence together with its V-gene family, and reads lacking a unique V-gene family were excluded. In a later analysis, 450 to 600 highly shared, low-generation-probability nucleotide sequences were removed to address suspected cross-contamination and a sequencing artifact. For each public chain, a later analysis derived a clonal expansion index from normalized ranks of inferred template counts within each repertoire. In a later analysis, generation probabilities were computed using a VDJ recombination model fitted to out-of-frame rearrangements, and the results were checked against IGoR. A later analysis scored TCR-TCR, TCR-HLA and TCR-CMV co-occurrence with hypergeometric tests, applying a repertoire-size bias correction to TCR pairs. A later analysis estimated false discovery rates by permuting HLA or CMV assignments 20 times. In a later analysis, co-occurring TCRs were grouped with DBSCAN, and TCRdist sequence similarity was added when clustering was performed within HLA-allele-positive subsets. For co-occurrence clustering, repertoires with fewer than 30,000 or more than 120,000 public chains were excluded, along with four or five repertoires with anomalous nucleotide sharing. TCRdb mirrors the immuneACCESS table, restricted to in-frame sequences. Some clones are absent from its copies; in checked studies, under half trace to an unresolved V gene, and the reason for the others is unknown. That table furnishes V, J and clone size, whereas the DNA furnished D and trimming. This sample gives about 78,000 clones in total; 84% of them show up just once. The ten largest account for around 2.4% of the sample.

On the study overall, not on this receptor specifically: According to a later analysis, parvovirus B19, influenza, CMV and Epstein-Barr virus appeared linked to several top co-occurrence clusters. Broadly in line with IMGT annotations, most TCR beta V segments showed up in productive rearrangements about 90% or about 30% of the time in an earlier analysis of a few hundred of the donors. A further reported finding was that TCR beta sequences accurately predicted the HLA-A and HLA-B alleles for most subjects in the first cohort. The classifier was reported to diagnose cytomegalovirus status with high specificity and sensitivity in both the original cohort and the validation cohort. A later genetic analysis associated a missense DCLRE1C variant with V-gene and J-gene trimming of TCR beta chains, and an independent cohort replicated the association. In the study, roughly 160 TCR beta chains were listed as associated with cytomegalovirus. Linkage disequilibrium might explain the correlated functional status among segregating V segments, but an unknown experimental factor could not be excluded. According to the authors, the approach could potentially be generalized to other disease states and immunological phenotypes. A cluster of highly shared sequence variants was judged likely to represent a technical artifact of the sequencing pipeline. In a later analysis, HLA-associated TCR beta chains were found to be more clonally expanded and to have lower generation probabilities than equally common non-associated chains. The 87-base-pair reads could not distinguish some IMGT-functional V segments, including TRBV6-2 and TRBV6-3, so those segments were excluded. Assigning TCR associations to individual alleles was difficult when HLA alleles, especially DR and DQ, strongly co-occurred. In a later analysis, most CMV-associated TCR beta chains were found to appear HLA-restricted, with HLA associations seemingly driven largely by CMV exposure. Most TCR sequences were seen in very few donors, while some public TCRs were found in many individuals. In this cohort, only TCR beta chains were sequenced, and detectable features were limited by the absence of alpha or paired-chain data. In vitro tests confirmed that three of the cytomegalovirus-associated TCR beta chains recognize cytomegalovirus antigens. The earlier analysis of nearly 600 of the donors excluded roughly 16 rarely observed V segments, including chromosome 9 orphons, because counts were too low. CMV serostatus was the only immune exposure information available for the cohort. In a later genetic analysis, fewer N-insertions in productive TCRs were reported among donors in an Asian-associated ancestry cluster than the approximately 710-donor mean. Presence/absence analyses assumed roughly uniform sequencing depth across donors, an assumption that may not hold. At a false discovery rate of 0.05, a later analysis linked fewer than 20,000 TCR beta sequences to specific HLA alleles. Because HLA typing was unavailable for some donors at each locus, only the typed subset was used in association tests. In a later analysis, TCR association rates were found to vary across HLA loci, with the most associated TCRs seen for DRB1 alleles and the fewest for HLA-C alleles.

Taken from the germline V gene, the CDR1 and CDR2 loops are SGHDT and YYEEEE. The CDR3 has 18 amino acids, counting the end cysteine and phenylalanine. Just the 54-base CDR3 DNA is kept, in frame starting at base 1. V lost 0 bases and J lost 8 bases, and the count of bases not matched to a germline gene is 16. This clonotype was sampled from a woman in her fifties or sixties in good health and CMV-seronegative. Recombination linked TRBV5-6 to TRBJ2-1; TRBD2 fits 8 bases in the junction. The material sequenced was PBMCs. In nucleotides, the sequence is TGTGCCAGCAGCTTGGCCGGGAGCGGGAGACCCACGGTAGATGAGCAGTTCTTC. This gives the protein CASSLAGSGRPTVDEQFF.